This T cell receptor beta chain was observed in a study of regulatory and conventional T cells in RAG deficiency. Details on this clone: What it binds is not known.

The table came from immunoSEQ multiplex PCR; TCRdb's copy has only in-frame clones and leaves some out. Of about 28,000 clones in the sample, 80% to 95% are singletons; the top ten hold around 0.82%. Points from the study as a whole: These Omenn syndrome Treg sorts may hold peripherally activated cells instead.

Germline V lookup: CDR1 SGHNT, CDR2 YENEEA. V gave up 6 bases and J gave up 4 bases; unmatched junction bases: 8. The CDR3 consists of 15 residues. Blood CD4+ CD25-high CD127-low regulatory T cells supplied the genomic DNA template. The data also belong to a second study, concerning regulatory T cells. From that paper: The primer mix had 52 TRBV and 13 TRBJ primers. Patient repertoires had restricted TRB V-J pairs and skewed V and J usage, most in Tregs.

This receptor was identified in a human donor in good health. The rearrangement joins TRBV11-3 to TRBJ2-2; TRBD1 agrees at 7 bases. Sequencing used Tregs sorted from blood. The CDR3 sequence: CASSSTGSATGELFF. CDR3 in DNA: TGTGCCAGCAGTTCGACAGGGAGTGCCACCGGGGAGCTGTTTTTT.